Each of the 13 T cell receptor beta chains below was sequenced from the same sample in a study of OX40 agonist ivuxolimab in advanced cancers. The protocol was immunoSEQ multiplex PCR, while the TCRdb copy is restricted to in-frame clones and leaves out a portion. The sample carries tens of thousands of clones, 93% recorded once. The specimen comprised CD4+ or CD8+ T cells sorted from blood, sampled in a trial of the OX40 agonist ivuxolimab. The receptors stem from an adult with an advanced solid tumor such as melanoma, head and neck, liver or kidney cancer.

The chain has TRBV29-1 and TRBJ1-1; D gene unclear. The V end lost 4 bases, the J end lost 1 base, and 4 bases lay between the germline ends. The CDR3 loop spans 11 amino acids. CDR1 is SQVTM and CDR2 is ANQGSEA in the germline V gene. CDR3 bases: TGCAGCGTTGTGGAGAACACTGAAGCTTTCTTT. Protein: CSVVENTEAFF. Using reference TRBV29-1 and TRBJ1-1 for the parts outside the CDR3, the full variable domain is SAVISQKPSRDICQRGTSLTIQCQVDSQVTMMFWYRQQPGQSLTLIATANQGSEATYESGFVIDKFPISRPNLTFSTLTVSNMSPEDSSIYLCSVVENTEAFFGQGTRLTVV.

The J gene is TRBJ1-2, the V gene TRBV5-1, with D maybe TRBD1 (6 bases). The CDR3 is 19 amino acids. V lost 4 bases to trimming and J lost 0 bases, with 25 bases between them. Germline lookup yields CDR1 SGHRS and CDR2 YFSETQ. The CDR3 spells CASSPLEGHPLFSNYGYTF. In nucleotides, the CDR3 is TGCGCCAGCAGCCCGCTTGAGGGACACCCACTCTTTTCTAACTATGGCTACACCTTC.

The chain combines TRBV4-1 with TRBJ1-6; 7 nucleotides align to TRBD1. Germline V gene data show CDR1 as MGHRA and CDR2 as YSYEKL. J gave up 10 bases and V 6 bases, and 15 bases lay outside the gene matches. The CDR3 loop spans 16 amino acids. As DNA, the CDR3 is TGCGCCAGCAGTTCAAGTCCAGGGGGTTTTGGGTCACCCCTCCACTTT. Its translation is CASSSSPGGFGSPLHF.

The chain links TRBV29-1 to TRBJ2-1; D unresolved. The CDR3 consists of 10 residues. V gave up 6 bases and J gave up 10 bases, with 10 bases separating them. In germline, CDR1 is SQVTM, CDR2 ANQGSEA. The CDR3 protein is CSVVLREQFF. The CDR3 DNA reads TGCAGCGTGGTGTTGAGGGAGCAGTTCTTC.

The rearrangement links TRBV27 to TRBJ2-5, with TRBD2 identical over 7 bases. Germline CDR1 is MNHEY and CDR2 is SMNVEV (reference sequence). The CDR3 covers 14 residues. V dropped 5 bases and J dropped 6; count of bases not matched to a gene: 9. CDR3 amino acids: CASSPWTSGKTQYF. The CDR3 nucleotides read TGTGCCAGCAGTCCGTGGACTAGTGGGAAGACCCAGTACTTC.

The chain recombines TRBV23-1 with TRBJ1-2; the match to TRBD1 covers 7 bases. TRBV23-1 counts as an open reading frame of uncertain function. The CDR3 has 14 residues. After removal of 2 bases from V and 8 bases from J, the junction contained 8 bases not matched to a gene. CDR3 protein: CASSQGTGDRGYTF. DNA of the CDR3: TGCGCCAGCAGTCAAGGAACAGGGGATAGGGGCTACACCTTC.

V is TRBV9 and J is TRBJ1-2; possible D gene TRBD1, 5 bases. Germline CDR1 and CDR2: SGDLS and YYNGEE. The V end lost 0 bases, the J end lost 8 bases, and 17 bases lay between the germline ends. The CDR3 is 15 amino acids. The CDR3 is CASSVAGQGGEGYTF. The CDR3 DNA sequence: TGTGCCAGCAGCGTAGCCGGCCAGGGTGGGGAAGGCTACACCTTC.

This clone occurred once. The chain uses TRBV5-1 and TRBJ2-6, with D perhaps TRBD1 (6 bases). V was pared by 0 bases and J by 2 bases, with 9 bases between. Germline-derived CDR1 and CDR2 are SGHRS and YFSETQ. CDR3 length: 16 residues. CDR3 protein: CASSLDRATGANVLTF. CDR3 DNA sequence: TGCGCCAGCAGCTTGGACAGGGCCACTGGGGCCAACGTCCTGACTTTC.

The rearrangement uses TRBV5-5 and TRBJ2-5, with 10 bases fitting TRBD2. The CDR3 runs to 16 residues. Germline assignment: CDR1 SGHKS and CDR2 YYEKEE (reference sequence). V lost 2 bases to trimming and J lost 1 base; unmatched junction nucleotides: 5. CDR3 DNA sequence: TGTGCCAGCAGCTTATGGACTAGCGGAAGCCAAGAGACCCAGTACTTC. It codes for CASSLWTSGSQETQYF.

The genes are TRBV6-5 and TRBJ2-2, with 8 bases aligning to TRBD1. Germline CDR1 is MNHEY and CDR2 is SVGAGI. The CDR3 runs to 15 residues. Trimming at V came to 4 bases and at J to 1 base, leaving 2 bases not matched to a gene. CDR3 sequence: CASSSGTGNTGELFF. CDR3 in DNA: TGTGCCAGCAGTTCCGGGACAGGGAACACCGGGGAGCTGTTTTTT.

The genes are TRBV7-6 and TRBJ2-1, with D possibly being TRBD2 (5 bases). V gave up 3 bases and J gave up 8 bases, with 11 bases separating them. Germline loops: CDR1 SGHVS, CDR2 FNYEAQ. This CDR3 has 13 residues. The CDR3 region is CASSLAAGDEQFF. The CDR3 coding sequence is TGTGCCAGCAGCTTGGCGGCGGGCGATGAGCAGTTCTTC. The variable domain in full, completed from reference TRBV7-6 and TRBJ2-1, reads GAGVSQSPRYKVTKRGQDVALRCDPISGHVSLYWYRQALGQGPEFLTYFNYEAQQDKSGLPNDRFSAERPEGSISTLTIQRTEQRDSAMYRCASSLAAGDEQFFGPGTRLTVL.

The chain is built from TRBV19 and TRBJ2-4; D possibly corresponds to TRBD1 (6 bases). Germline V gives CDR1 LNHDA, CDR2 SQIVND (reference sequence). The CDR3 length is 13 residues. V lost 5 bases to trimming and J lost 8 bases, with 13 bases between them. The chain's CDR3 is CASSRQGLDIQYF. In nucleotides, the CDR3 is TGTGCCAGTAGTCGTCAGGGGTTGGACATTCAGTACTTC.

J is TRBJ2-1 and V is TRBV7-7; perhaps TRBD2 as D (6 bases). The CDR3 has 19 amino acids. V dropped 5 bases and J dropped 6 bases, with 29 bases sitting between them. Germline V lookup: CDR1 SSHAT, CDR2 FNYEAQ (reference sequence). CDR3 nucleotide sequence: TGTGCCAGCAGCCTAATTTTAGCGGATTTAACCCACGAAAGCAATGAGCAGTTCTTC. Protein sequence: CASSLILADLTHESNEQFF.